A single sample gave rise to the 9 T cell receptor beta chains below, sequenced in a study of blood T cell repertoires in COVID-19. Produced via immunoSEQ multiplex PCR; TCRdb's table is partial and in-frame only. The sample carries tens of thousands of clones, 70% to 85% recorded once. The sample taken for sequencing was peripheral blood. Receptor source: a woman aged 45-60 years with acute or convalescent COVID-19.

The V and J genes are TRBV6-5 and TRBJ1-1, with D uncertain. V was trimmed by 5 bases and J by 11 bases, leaving 12 bases between them. The CDR3 is 11 residues long. Germline CDR1 is MNHEY and CDR2 is SVGAGI. For the CDR3, the DNA is TGTGCCAGCAGTCTTGCAGGTCCCGCTTTCTTT. Amino acids: CASSLAGPAFF.

The chain has TRBV15 and TRBJ2-7; possibly TRBD1 for D (6 bases). The CDR3 totals 15 residues. Between the trimmed V and J ends, which lost 5 bases and 2 bases, there was a span of 16 bases. In germline, CDR1 is LNHNV, CDR2 YYDKDF (reference sequence). The chain's CDR3 is CATSVRQAFPYEQYF. In nucleotides, the CDR3 is TGTGCCACCAGCGTACGACAGGCATTCCCCTACGAGCAGTACTTC.

V and J are TRBV5-4 and TRBJ2-7; the match to TRBD1 covers 11 bases. J lost 5 bases, V lost 2 bases, and 6 bases had no gene match. The CDR3 runs 15 residues. CDR1 and CDR2 from the germline V gene are SGHNT and YYREEE (reference sequence). The CDR3 protein is CASSLAGTGGHEQYF. In nucleotides, the CDR3 is TGTGCCAGCAGCTTAGCCGGGACAGGGGGGCACGAGCAGTACTTC.

The table lists this clone with a few counts. The V gene is TRBV9, the J gene TRBJ2-1; D unclear. The CDR3 runs to 15 residues. The V gene lost 0 bases and the J gene lost 1 base, with 8 bases spanning the gap. CDR1 and CDR2 (germline): SGDLS, YYNGEE. For the CDR3, the DNA is TGTGCCAGCAGCGTAGTAGCCTTTTCCTACAATGAGCAGTTCTTC. Translation: CASSVVAFSYNEQFF.

J is TRBJ1-3 and V is TRBV18; D unclear. Trimming removed 0 bases from V and 0 bases from J, with 6 bases in between. The CDR3 contains 15 residues. Germline V gene data show CDR1 as KGHSH and CDR2 as LQKENI. The CDR3 spells CASSPPSFSGNTIYF. CDR3 sequence (DNA): TGTGCCAGCTCACCACCGAGCTTCTCTGGAAACACCATATATTTT. Variable domain in full (rest from reference TRBV18 and TRBJ1-3): NAGVMQNPRHLVRRRGQEARLRCSPMKGHSHVYWYRQLPEEGLKFMVYLQKENIIDESGMPKERFSAEFPKEGPSILRIQQVVRGDSAAYFCASSPPSFSGNTIYFGEGSWLTVV.

This sequence joins TRBV28 and TRBJ1-5; no firm D call. CDR3 length: 13 amino acids. Germline V lookup: CDR1 MDHEN, CDR2 SYDVKM. Trimming removed 1 base from V and 10 bases from J, with 11 bases in between. This CDR3 reads CASSLLTDYPQHF. In nucleotides, the CDR3 is TGTGCCAGCAGTTTATTAACGGACTACCCCCAGCATTTT. The full variable domain, with the rest looked up from reference TRBV28 and TRBJ1-5, is DVKVTQSSRYLVKRTGEKVFLECVQDMDHENMFWYRQDPGLGLRLIYFSYDVKMKEKGDIPEGYSVSREKKERFSLILESASTNQTSMYLCASSLLTDYPQHFGDGTRLSIL.

The gene calls are TRBV18 and TRBJ2-5; D possibly corresponds to TRBD1 (6 bases). CDR3 length: 14 amino acids. V lost 6 bases to trimming and J lost 3 bases, with 14 bases between them. Per the germline V gene, CDR1 is KGHSH and CDR2 is LQKENI. The CDR3 loop is CASSPVQGEETQYF. DNA of the CDR3: TGTGCCAGCTCCCCAGTACAGGGAGAAGAGACCCAGTACTTC. Full variable domain (remainder filled in from reference TRBV18 and TRBJ2-5): NAGVMQNPRHLVRRRGQEARLRCSPMKGHSHVYWYRQLPEEGLKFMVYLQKENIIDESGMPKERFSAEFPKEGPSILRIQQVVRGDSAAYFCASSPVQGEETQYFGPGTRLLVL.

This clone was seen a few times. The rearrangement joins TRBV7-2 to TRBJ1-6, with D unresolved. V gave up 0 bases and J gave up 11 bases, with 8 bases separating them. The germline V gene has CDR1 SGHTA and CDR2 FQGNSA. The CDR3 is 13 amino acids. The CDR3 sequence: CASSLAPEAPLHF. For the CDR3, the DNA is TGTGCCAGCAGCTTAGCGCCGGAGGCACCCCTCCACTTT.

This chain joins TRBV6-5 and TRBJ1-5; 7 bases fit TRBD1. Trimming cost V 6 bases and J 3 bases; bases outside gene matches: 5. Germline V gene data show CDR1 as MNHEY and CDR2 as SVGAGI. CDR3 length: 14 amino acids. This CDR3 is CASSPTGVNQPQHF. The CDR3 nucleotides read TGTGCCAGCAGCCCCACAGGGGTCAATCAGCCCCAGCATTTT.